This TCR beta chain derives from a study of cytomegalovirus exposure and HLA in healthy donors. After removal of 6 bases from V and 6 bases from J, the junction contained 7 bases not matched to a gene. From germline, CDR1 is MDHEN and CDR2 SYDVKM. The CDR3 spans 13 residues. PCR employed 60 Vbeta and 13 Jbeta primers. The protocol was immunoSEQ multiplex PCR, while the TCRdb copy is restricted to in-frame clones and leaves out a portion. The sample contains about 100,000 clones, approximately 85% of which appear only once. The sample taken for sequencing was PBMCs. The chain employs TRBV28 and TRBJ1-2, with 7 positions matching TRBD1. The TCR was taken from a young man in good health and CMV-seronegative. This CDR3 is CASSLQGRDGYTF. Written as DNA, the CDR3 is TGTGCCAGCAGCTTACAGGGGAGGGATGGCTACACCTTC.